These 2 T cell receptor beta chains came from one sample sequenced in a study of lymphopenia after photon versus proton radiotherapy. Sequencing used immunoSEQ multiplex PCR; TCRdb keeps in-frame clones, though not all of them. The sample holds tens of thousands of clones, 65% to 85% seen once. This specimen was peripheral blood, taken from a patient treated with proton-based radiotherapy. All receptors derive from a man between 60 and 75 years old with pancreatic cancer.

The CDR3 region is CASSDRGSEGSSGELFF. The CDR3 nucleotides are TGTGCCAGCAGCGACCGGGGATCTGAGGGGTCGTCCGGGGAGCTGTTTTTT. The chain couples TRBV7-9 to TRBJ2-2, with D tentatively TRBD1 or TRBD2 (5 bases each). This CDR3 region has 17 residues. V dropped 5 bases and J dropped 6 bases, with 22 bases sitting between them. Germline assignment: CDR1 SEHNR and CDR2 FQNEAQ (reference sequence).

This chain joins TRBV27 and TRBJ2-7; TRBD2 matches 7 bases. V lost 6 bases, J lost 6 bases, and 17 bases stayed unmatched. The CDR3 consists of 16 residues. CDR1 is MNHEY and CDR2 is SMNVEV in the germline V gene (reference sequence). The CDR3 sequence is CASSPRVTRLASEQYF. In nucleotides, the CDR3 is TGTGCCAGCAGCCCCCGGGTGACTAGACTAGCTTCCGAGCAGTACTTC.